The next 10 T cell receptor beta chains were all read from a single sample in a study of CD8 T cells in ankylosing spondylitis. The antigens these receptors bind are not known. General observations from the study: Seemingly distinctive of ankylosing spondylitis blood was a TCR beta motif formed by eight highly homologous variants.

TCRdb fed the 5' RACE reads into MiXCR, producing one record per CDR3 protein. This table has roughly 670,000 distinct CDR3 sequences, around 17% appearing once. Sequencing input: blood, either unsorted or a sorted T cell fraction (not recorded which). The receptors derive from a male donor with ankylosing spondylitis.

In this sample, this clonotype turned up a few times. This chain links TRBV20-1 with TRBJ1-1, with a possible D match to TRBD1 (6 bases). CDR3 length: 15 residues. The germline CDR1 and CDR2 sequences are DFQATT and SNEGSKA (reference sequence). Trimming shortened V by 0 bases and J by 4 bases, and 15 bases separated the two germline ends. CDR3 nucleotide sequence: TGCAGTGCTAGAGAGAGGGGGAAAGAGGTCACTGAAGCTTTCTTT. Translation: CSARERGKEVTEAFF.

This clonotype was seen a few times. CDR3 residues: CASSQDTGTGSPLHF. CDR3 coding DNA: TGCGCCAGCAGCCAAGATACCGGGACAGGTTCACCCCTCCACTTT. The chain employs TRBV4-3 and TRBJ1-6; 8 nucleotides line up with TRBD1. Looked up from germline, CDR1 is LGHNA and CDR2 is YSLEER. J lost 9 bases, V lost 0 bases, and 4 bases had no gene match. This CDR3 has 15 amino acids.

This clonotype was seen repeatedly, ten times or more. In nucleotides, the CDR3 is TGTGCCAGCAGTTTAGCCAGACCCACTGAAGCTTTCTTT. It yields the protein CASSLARPTEAFF. The chain joins TRBV12-3 or TRBV12-4 to TRBJ1-1, with no clear D. CDR3 length: 13 amino acids. V was clipped by 0 bases and J by 4 bases, with 6 bases between them.

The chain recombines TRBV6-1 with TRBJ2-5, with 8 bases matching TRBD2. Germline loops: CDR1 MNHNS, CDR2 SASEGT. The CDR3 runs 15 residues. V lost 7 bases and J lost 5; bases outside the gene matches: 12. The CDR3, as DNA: TGTGCCAGCACCACCGGGGGGGGGCCTCAGGAGACCCAGTACTTC. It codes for CASTTGGGPQETQYF.

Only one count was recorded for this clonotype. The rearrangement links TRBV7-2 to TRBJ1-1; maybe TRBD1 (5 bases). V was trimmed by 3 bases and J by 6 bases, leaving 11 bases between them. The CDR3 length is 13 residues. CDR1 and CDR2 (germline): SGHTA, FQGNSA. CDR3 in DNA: TGTGCCAGCAGCTTTCCCGGCAGGGCTGAAGCTTTCTTT. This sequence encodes CASSFPGRAEAFF. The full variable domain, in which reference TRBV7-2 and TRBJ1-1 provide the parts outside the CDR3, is GAGVSQSPSNKVTEKGKDVELRCDPISGHTALYWYRQSLGQGLEFLIYFQGNSAPDKSGLPSDRFSAERTGGSVSTLTIQRTQQEDSAVYLCASSFPGRAEAFFGQGTRLTVV.

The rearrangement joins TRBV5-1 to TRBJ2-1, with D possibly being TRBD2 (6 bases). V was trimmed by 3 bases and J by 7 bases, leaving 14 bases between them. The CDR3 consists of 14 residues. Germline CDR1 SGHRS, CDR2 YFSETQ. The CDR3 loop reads CASSWGLFENEQFF. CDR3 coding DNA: TGCGCCAGCAGCTGGGGACTTTTTGAAAATGAGCAGTTCTTC.

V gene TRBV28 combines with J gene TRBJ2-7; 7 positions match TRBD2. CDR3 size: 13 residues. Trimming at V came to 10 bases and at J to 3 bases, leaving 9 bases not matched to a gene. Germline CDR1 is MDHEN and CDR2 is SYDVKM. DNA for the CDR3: TGTGCCACACGTTCGGGAGGCTTCTACGAGCAGTACTTC. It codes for CATRSGGFYEQYF. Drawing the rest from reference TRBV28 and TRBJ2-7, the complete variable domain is DVKVTQSSRYLVKRTGEKVFLECVQDMDHENMFWYRQDPGLGLRLIYFSYDVKMKEKGDIPEGYSVSREKKERFSLILESASTNQTSMYLCATRSGGFYEQYFGPGTRLTVT.

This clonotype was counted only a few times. CDR3: CASSQGTGGVDGYTF. As DNA, the CDR3 is TGTGCCAGCAGCCAAGGAACAGGGGGCGTAGATGGCTACACCTTC. The genes are TRBV3-1 and TRBJ1-2; 9 bases match TRBD1. Looked up from germline, CDR1 is LGHDT and CDR2 is YNNKEL (reference sequence). J lost 6 bases, V lost 1 base, and 6 bases had no gene match. CDR3 length equals 15 residues.

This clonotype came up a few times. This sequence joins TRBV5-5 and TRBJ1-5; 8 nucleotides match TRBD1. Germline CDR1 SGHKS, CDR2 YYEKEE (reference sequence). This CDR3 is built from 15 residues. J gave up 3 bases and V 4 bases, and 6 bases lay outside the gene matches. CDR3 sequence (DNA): TGTGCCAGCAGCGAGACAGGGGTGCTCAATCAGCCCCAGCATTTT. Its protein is CASSETGVLNQPQHF.

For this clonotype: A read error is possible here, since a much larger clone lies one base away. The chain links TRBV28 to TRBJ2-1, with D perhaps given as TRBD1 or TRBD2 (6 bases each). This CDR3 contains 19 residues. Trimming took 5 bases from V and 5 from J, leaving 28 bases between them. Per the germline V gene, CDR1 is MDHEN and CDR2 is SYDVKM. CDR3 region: CASSRYSRRARGPHNEQFF. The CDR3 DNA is TGTGCCAGCAGTCGTTATAGCAGGAGGGCCAGGGGTCCACACAATGAGCAGTTCTTC. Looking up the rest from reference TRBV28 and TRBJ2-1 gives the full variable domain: DVKVTQSSRYLVKRTGEKVFLECVQDMDHENMFWYRQDPGLGLRLIYFSYDVKMKEKGDIPEGYSVSREKKERFSLILESASTNQTSMYLCASSRYSRRARGPHNEQFFGPGTRLTVL.